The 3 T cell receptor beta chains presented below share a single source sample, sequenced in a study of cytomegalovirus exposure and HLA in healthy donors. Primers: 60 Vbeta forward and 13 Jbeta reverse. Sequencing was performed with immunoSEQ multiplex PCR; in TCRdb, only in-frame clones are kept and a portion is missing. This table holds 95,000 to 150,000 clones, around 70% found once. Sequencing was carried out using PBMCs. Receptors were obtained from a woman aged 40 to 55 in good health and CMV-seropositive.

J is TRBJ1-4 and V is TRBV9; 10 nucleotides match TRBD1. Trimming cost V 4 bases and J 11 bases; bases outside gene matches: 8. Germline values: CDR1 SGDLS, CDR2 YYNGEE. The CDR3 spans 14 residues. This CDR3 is CASSLGTGAAKLFF. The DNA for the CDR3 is TGTGCCAGCAGCCTCGGGACAGGGGCCGCGAAACTGTTTTTT. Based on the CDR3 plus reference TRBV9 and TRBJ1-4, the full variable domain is DSGVTQTPKHLITATGQRVTLRCSPRSGDLSVYWYQQSLDQGLQFLIQYYNGEERAKGNILERFSAQQFPDLHSELNLSSLELGDSALYFCASSLGTGAAKLFFGSGTQLSVL.

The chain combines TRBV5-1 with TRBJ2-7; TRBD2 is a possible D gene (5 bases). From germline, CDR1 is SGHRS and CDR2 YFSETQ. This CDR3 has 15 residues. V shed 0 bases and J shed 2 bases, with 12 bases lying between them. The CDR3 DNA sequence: TGCGCCAGCAGCTTGGCGAGCGGCACCACCTACGAGCAGTACTTC. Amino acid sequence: CASSLASGTTYEQYF.

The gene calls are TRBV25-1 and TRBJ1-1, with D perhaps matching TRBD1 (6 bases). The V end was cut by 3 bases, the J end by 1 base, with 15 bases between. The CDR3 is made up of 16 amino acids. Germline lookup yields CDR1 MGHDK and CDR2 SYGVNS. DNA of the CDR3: TGTGCCAGCAGTGATAAACCGGGACACCCGAACACTGAAGCTTTCTTT. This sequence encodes CASSDKPGHPNTEAFF. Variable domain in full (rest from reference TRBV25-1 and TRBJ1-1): EADIYQTPRYLVIGTGKKITLECSQTMGHDKMYWYQQDPGMELHLIHYSYGVNSTEKGDLSSESTVSRIRTEHFPLTLESARPSHTSQYLCASSDKPGHPNTEAFFGQGTRLTVV.